This T cell receptor beta chain was retrieved from a study of blood T cell repertoires in COVID-19. Across the study: Samples taken during acute and convalescent COVID-19 were collected in the United States, Italy and Spain. The cDNA or gDNA used as material had been derived from T cells, B-cell-depleted T cells, or PBMCs.

CDR1 is ENHRY and CDR2 is SYGVKD in the germline V gene. The V gene end was trimmed by 5 bases and the J gene end by 6 bases; junction bases not matched to a gene: 2. The CDR3 length is 12 residues. In the authors' workflow: For nucleated cells, counts were estimated from reference gene primer amplification. The data were produced by immunoSEQ multiplex PCR, yet TCRdb's version contains in-frame clones alone and is incomplete. Clonal size and the V and J genes are those of that table, whereas D and trimming came from the DNA. The table records over 100,000 clones, around four fifths of them present only once.

The genes are TRBV10-3 and TRBJ2-7; 9 bases agree with TRBD1. The TCR originated in a woman aged 55 to 70 with acute or convalescent COVID-19. The sample consisted of peripheral blood. The CDR3 region has the DNA TGTGCCATCAGTCGACAGGGGGGCGAGCAGTACTTC. Translated, it gives CAISRQGGEQYF.